This T cell receptor (beta chain) came from a study of blood T cell repertoires in COVID-19. Study overall: Whether acute or convalescent, the COVID-19 samples came from the United States, Italy and Spain. PBMCs, B-cell-depleted T cells, or T cells were the source of the cDNA or gDNA that made up the material.

Authors' methods: Estimation of nucleated cell counts was performed using reference gene primer amplification. Data came from immunoSEQ multiplex PCR; TCRdb stores just in-frame clones and leaves some out. The D gene and trimming were derived from the DNA, and the V and J assignments and clone size from that table. The table lists 75,000 to 90,000 clones, roughly 80% of them singletons. This CDR3 contains 14 residues. The V and J ends lost 4 bases and 8 bases, in that order; junction bases with no gene match: 7. Per germline, CDR1 SGHAT and CDR2 FQNNGV. The TCR originated in a middle-aged woman with active or convalescent COVID-19. The material sequenced was peripheral blood. This sequence joins TRBV11-2 and TRBJ2-1; 8 bases match TRBD2. The CDR3 here is CASSSLGLADEQFF. Here the CDR3 DNA reads TGTGCCAGCAGCTCTCTAGGACTAGCCGATGAGCAGTTCTTC.